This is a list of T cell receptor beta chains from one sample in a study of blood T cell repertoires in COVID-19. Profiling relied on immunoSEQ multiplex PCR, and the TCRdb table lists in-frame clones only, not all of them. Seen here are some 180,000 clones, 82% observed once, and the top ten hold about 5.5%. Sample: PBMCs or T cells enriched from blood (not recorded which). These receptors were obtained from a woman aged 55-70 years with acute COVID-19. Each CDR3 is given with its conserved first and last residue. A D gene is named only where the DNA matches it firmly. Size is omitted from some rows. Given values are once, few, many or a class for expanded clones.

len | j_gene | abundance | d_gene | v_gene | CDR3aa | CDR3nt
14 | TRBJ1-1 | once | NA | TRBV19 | CASNLDRWDTEAFF | TGTGCCAGCAACCTAGACAGGTGGGACACTGAAGCTTTCTTT
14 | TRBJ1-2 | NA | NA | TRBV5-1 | CASSPGRTNYGYTF | TGCGCCAGCAGCCCTGGCCGCACTAACTATGGCTACACCTTC
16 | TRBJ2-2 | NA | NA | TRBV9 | CASSVEVLGGTGELFF | TGTGCCAGCAGCGTAGAAGTACTCGGAGGCACCGGGGAGCTGTTTTTT
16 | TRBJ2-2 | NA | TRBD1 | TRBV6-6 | CASTPGQGANTGELFF | TGTGCCAGCACGCCGGGACAGGGGGCTAACACCGGGGAGCTGTTTTTT
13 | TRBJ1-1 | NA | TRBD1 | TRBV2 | CASSSGQGTEAFF | TGTGCCAGCAGTTCCGGACAGGGGACTGAAGCTTTCTTT
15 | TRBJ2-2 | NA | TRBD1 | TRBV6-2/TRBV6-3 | CASSSDRGRTGELFF | TGTGCCAGCAGTTCGGACAGGGGAAGGACCGGGGAGCTGTTTTTT
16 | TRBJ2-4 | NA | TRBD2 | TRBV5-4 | CASSTGRGVAKNIQYF | TGTGCCAGCAGCACCGGGAGGGGGGTGGCCAAAAACATTCAGTACTTC
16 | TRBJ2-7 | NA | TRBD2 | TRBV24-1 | CATSDPQTSGNYEQYF | TGTGCCACCAGTGATCCCCAGACTAGCGGGAATTACGAGCAGTACTTC
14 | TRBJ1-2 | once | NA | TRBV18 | CASSPAREGYGYTF | TGTGCCAGCTCACCCGCCAGGGAGGGTTATGGCTACACCTTC
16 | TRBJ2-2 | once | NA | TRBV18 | CASSPLGRGVPGELFF | TGTGCCAGCTCACCACTCGGAAGGGGCGTTCCCGGGGAGCTGTTTTTT
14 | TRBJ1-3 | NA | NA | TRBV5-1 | CASGEDNSGNTIYF | TGCGCAAGCGGGGAGGACAACTCTGGAAACACCATATATTTT
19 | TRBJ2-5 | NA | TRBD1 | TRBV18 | CASSPSGTGYGGSRETQYF | TGTGCCAGCTCACCATCCGGGACAGGTTACGGGGGATCGCGAGAGACCCAGTACTTC
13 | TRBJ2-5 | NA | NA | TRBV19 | CASSISREETQYF | TGTGCCAGTAGTATCAGCAGGGAAGAGACCCAGTACTTC
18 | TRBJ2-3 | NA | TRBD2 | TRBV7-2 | CASSLAAGLAGVPDTQYF | TGTGCCAGCAGCTTAGCTGCTGGACTAGCGGGAGTCCCAGATACGCAGTATTTT
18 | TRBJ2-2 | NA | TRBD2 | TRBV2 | CASSEDIRGRLGTGELFF | TGTGCCAGCAGTGAAGATATCCGCGGGAGGTTAGGCACCGGGGAGCTGTTTTTT
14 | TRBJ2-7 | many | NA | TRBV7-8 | CASSPREGAYEQYF | TGTGCCAGCAGCCCCCGAGAGGGGGCCTACGAGCAGTACTTC
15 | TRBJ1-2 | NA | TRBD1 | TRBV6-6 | CASSRGQDGNYGYTF | TGTGCCAGCAGCCGAGGACAGGATGGTAACTATGGCTACACCTTC
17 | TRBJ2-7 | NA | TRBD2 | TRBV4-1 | CASSQEGTSWDPYEQYF | TGCGCCAGCAGCCAAGAGGGGACTAGTTGGGACCCCTACGAGCAGTACTTC
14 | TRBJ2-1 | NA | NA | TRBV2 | CASGEGSSYNEQFF | TGTGCCAGCGGAGAGGGTAGCTCCTACAATGAGCAGTTCTTC
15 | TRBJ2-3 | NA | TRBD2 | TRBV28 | CASLSGGAYTDTQYF | TGTGCCAGCCTTAGCGGGGGAGCCTACACAGATACGCAGTATTTT
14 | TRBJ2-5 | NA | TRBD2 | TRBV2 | CASSEWGGQETQYF | TGTGCCAGCAGTGAATGGGGGGGTCAAGAGACCCAGTACTTC
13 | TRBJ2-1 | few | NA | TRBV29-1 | CSTIRPGVNEQFF | TGCAGCACCATTCGGCCGGGTGTAAATGAGCAGTTCTTC
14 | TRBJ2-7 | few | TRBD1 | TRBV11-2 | CASSFGDRNYEQYF | TGTGCCAGCAGCTTTGGGGACAGGAATTACGAGCAGTACTTC
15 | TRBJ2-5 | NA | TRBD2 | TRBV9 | CASSVGLAGAETQYF | TGTGCCAGCAGCGTAGGACTAGCGGGAGCGGAGACCCAGTACTTC
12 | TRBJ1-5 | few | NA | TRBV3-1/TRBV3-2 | CASSPSNQPQHF | TGTGCCAGCAGCCCCTCGAATCAGCCCCAGCATTTT
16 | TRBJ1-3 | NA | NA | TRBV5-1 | CASSLGFSGDGNTIYF | TGCGCCAGCAGCTTGGGCTTTTCAGGGGACGGAAACACCATATATTTT
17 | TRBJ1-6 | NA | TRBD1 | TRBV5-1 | CASSPLESRQGNSPLHF | TGCGCCAGCTCCCCCTTGGAGTCCCGACAGGGTAATTCACCCCTCCACTTT
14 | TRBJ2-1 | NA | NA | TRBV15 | CATSRDYQGNEQFF | TGTGCCACCAGCAGAGATTACCAGGGGAATGAGCAGTTCTTC
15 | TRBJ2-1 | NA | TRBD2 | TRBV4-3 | CASSQVAGGVNEQFF | TGCGCCAGCAGCCAAGTAGCGGGAGGGGTCAATGAGCAGTTCTTC
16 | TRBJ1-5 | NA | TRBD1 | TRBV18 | CASSLPTGGINQPQHF | TGTGCCAGCTCACTCCCGACAGGGGGCATAAATCAGCCCCAGCATTTT
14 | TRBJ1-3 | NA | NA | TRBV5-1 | CASSPEVGGNTIYF | TGCGCCAGCAGCCCGGAGGTTGGCGGCAACACCATATATTTT
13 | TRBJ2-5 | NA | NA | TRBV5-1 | CASSLRPSETQYF | TGCGCCAGCAGCTTGCGTCCTTCGGAGACCCAGTACTTC